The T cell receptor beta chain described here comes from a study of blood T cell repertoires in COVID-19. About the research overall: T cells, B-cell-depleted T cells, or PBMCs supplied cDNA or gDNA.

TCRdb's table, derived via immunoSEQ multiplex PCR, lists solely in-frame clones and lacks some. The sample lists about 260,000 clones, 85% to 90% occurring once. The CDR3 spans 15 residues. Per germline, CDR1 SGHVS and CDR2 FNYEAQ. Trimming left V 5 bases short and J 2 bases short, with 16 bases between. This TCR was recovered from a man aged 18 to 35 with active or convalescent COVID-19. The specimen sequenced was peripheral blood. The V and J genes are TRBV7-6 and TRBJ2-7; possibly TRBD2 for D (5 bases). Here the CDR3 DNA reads TGTGCCAGCAGCCCTATTACGGGAAGCACCTACGAGCAGTACTTC. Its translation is CASSPITGSTYEQYF.